Below are 27 T cell receptor beta chains sequenced from a single sample in a study of blood T cell repertoires in COVID-19. Only in-frame clones appear in the TCRdb table, and some are missing; sequencing was by immunoSEQ multiplex PCR. The table records tens of thousands of clones, roughly 90% of them present only once. The sequencing sample was made of peripheral blood. The receptors stem from a woman in her sixties with active COVID-19.

The chain combines TRBV6-5 with TRBJ1-3; TRBD1 agrees at 8 bases. Looked up from germline, CDR1 is MNHEY and CDR2 is SVGAGI. V was pared by 6 bases and J by 7 bases, with 11 bases of the junction left unmatched. The CDR3 loop spans 15 amino acids. CDR3 nucleotide sequence: TGTGCCAGCAGCCTCGGACAGGGCTCCTTCAACACCATATATTTT. Translating gives CASSLGQGSFNTIYF.

The gene calls are TRBV10-2 and TRBJ1-5; TRBD1 agrees at 9 bases. V lost 2 bases to trimming and J lost 4 bases; unmatched junction nucleotides: 6. CDR1 and CDR2 (germline): WSHSY, SAAADI. This CDR3 spans 16 amino acids. Here the CDR3 reads CASSEGGQGANQPQHF. CDR3 DNA: TGCGCCAGCAGTGAGGGGGGACAGGGCGCAAATCAGCCCCAGCATTTT.

This chain joins TRBV7-2 and TRBJ2-1; tentative D call: TRBD1 (5 bases). V lost 0 bases and J 3 bases, leaving 9 bases between the germline ends. Germline V CDR1 and CDR2: SGHTA, FQGNSA. The CDR3 covers 15 residues. The CDR3 protein is CASSLAAGNYNEQFF. The CDR3 bases are TGTGCCAGCAGCTTAGCGGCAGGGAACTACAATGAGCAGTTCTTC.

V usage is TRBV5-6 and J usage is TRBJ2-2, with D perhaps matching TRBD1 (5 bases). Looked up from germline, CDR1 is SGHDT and CDR2 is YYEEEE. Trimming cost V 4 bases and J 11 bases, with 15 bases left between them. This CDR3 region has 13 residues. CDR3 coding DNA: TGTGCCAGCAGCGCAGCCTCTAGGGGAGAGCTGTTTTTT. This translates into CASSAASRGELFF.

The genes are TRBV11-2 and TRBJ1-1; D possibly corresponds to TRBD1 (6 bases). This CDR3 comprises 14 residues. The germline V gene has CDR1 SGHAT and CDR2 FQNNGV. V lost 2 bases and J lost 4, with 11 bases in between. This CDR3 reads CASSLTGGVTEAFF. The DNA of the CDR3 is TGTGCCAGCAGCTTAACGGGGGGCGTCACTGAAGCTTTCTTT.

The V and J genes are TRBV19 and TRBJ2-7; maybe TRBD2 (6 bases). CDR1 LNHDA and CDR2 SQIVND come from the germline V gene (reference sequence). CDR3 length: 15 amino acids. Trimming left V 2 bases short and J 3 bases short, with 14 bases between. CDR3: CASSIRHGSDYEQYF. The CDR3 DNA is TGTGCCAGTAGTATAAGGCACGGGAGCGACTACGAGCAGTACTTC. The variable domain in full, with the rest retrieved from reference TRBV19 and TRBJ2-7, is DGGITQSPKYLFRKEGQNVTLSCEQNLNHDAMYWYRQDPGQGLRLIYYSQIVNDFQKGDIAEGYSVSREKKESFPLTVTSAQKNPTAFYLCASSIRHGSDYEQYFGPGTRLTVT.

This sequence joins TRBV4-2 and TRBJ2-3, with D uncertain. The CDR3 contains 14 residues. Germline CDR1 LGHNA, CDR2 YNFKEQ. V lost 0 bases and J lost 2, with 6 bases in between. The CDR3: CASSQDSSTDTQYF. DNA for the CDR3: TGTGCCAGCAGCCAAGATTCGTCCACAGATACGCAGTATTTT.

CDR3 DNA: TGCGCCAGCAGCTACGGACAGTTTAACACTGAAGCTTTCTTT. Its translation is CASSYGQFNTEAFF. This rearrangement joins TRBV4-3 to TRBJ1-1; D is possibly TRBD1 (6 bases). The CDR3 is 14 residues long. CDR1 and CDR2 from the germline V gene are LGHNA and YSLEER. The ends were cut back, 5 bases at V and 2 bases at J, with 12 bases in the middle.

This clone was recorded a few times. This chain connects TRBV6-5 to TRBJ2-2; the D gene is possibly TRBD1 (5 bases). Trimming removed 6 bases from V and 4 bases from J, with 9 bases in between. The CDR3 runs to 13 residues. Germline-derived CDR1 and CDR2 are MNHEY and SVGAGI. CDR3 nucleotide sequence: TGTGCCAGCAGGCGACAGTCCACCGGGGAGCTGTTTTTT. Translation gives CASRRQSTGELFF.

The CDR3 is CASTMDRTSYNEQFF. The CDR3 nucleotides read TGTGCCAGCACCATGGACAGGACTTCCTACAATGAGCAGTTCTTC. The chain has TRBV27 and TRBJ2-1, with 7 bases fitting TRBD1. V lost 7 bases and J lost 1; bases outside the gene matches: 7. Germline assignment: CDR1 MNHEY and CDR2 SMNVEV (reference sequence). The CDR3 runs to 15 residues.

This chain links TRBV19 with TRBJ1-2; D ambiguous. V lost 6 bases to trimming and J lost 1 base, with 6 bases between them. CDR1 LNHDA and CDR2 SQIVND come from the germline V gene (reference sequence). CDR3 size: 12 residues. The CDR3 DNA sequence: TGTGCCAGTAGAACACGTAACTATGGCTACACCTTC. Amino acid sequence: CASRTRNYGYTF.

The chain uses TRBV11-3 and TRBJ2-1; D gene ambiguous. The germline V gene encodes CDR1 SGHNT and CDR2 YENEEA. The germline V and J ends were trimmed by 2 bases and 5 bases, with 4 bases remaining between them. This CDR3 is built from 12 residues. CDR3 nucleotide sequence: TGTGCCAGCAGCTTAAACAACAATGAGCAGTTCTTC. Its protein is CASSLNNNEQFF.

The rearrangement uses TRBV5-6 and TRBJ1-2; no clear D gene. The germline gives CDR1 SGHDT, CDR2 YYEEEE. V lost 3 bases and J 7 bases, leaving 16 bases between the germline ends. The CDR3 runs to 14 residues. CDR3 residues: CASSSSWRGSGYTF. CDR3 coding DNA: TGTGCCAGCAGCTCCTCGTGGCGGGGAAGTGGCTACACCTTC.

The chain joins TRBV7-3 to TRBJ1-5; D unclear. CDR3 length equals 13 residues. From germline, CDR1 is SGHTA and CDR2 FQGTGA. V was cut by 5 bases and J by 9 bases, with 14 bases left in between. The CDR3 DNA reads as TGTGCCAGCAGCCTTACTCCCGGTGGGCCCCAGCATTTT. This sequence encodes CASSLTPGGPQHF.

V and J are TRBV29-1 and TRBJ1-6, with 10 positions matching TRBD1. Germline trimming cut 4 bases from V and 7 bases from J; bases unmatched to any gene: 1. CDR1 SQVTM and CDR2 ANQGSEA come from the germline V gene. There are 13 residues in the CDR3. CDR3 nucleotides: TGCAGCGTTGGGACAGGGGGGAATTCACCCCTCCACTTT. Translating it yields CSVGTGGNSPLHF.

This clone was found once. V usage is TRBV29-1 and J usage is TRBJ1-2; no definite D call. The CDR3 covers 10 residues. Trimming removed 3 bases at V and 11 bases at J, with 10 bases between. The V gene's germline CDR1 is SQVTM and CDR2 ANQGSEA. This CDR3 reads CSVDTVGYTF. DNA of the CDR3: TGCAGCGTTGATACAGTTGGGTACACCTTC.

V and J are TRBV6-1 and TRBJ1-3; 7 nucleotides agree with TRBD1. CDR1 is MNHNS, CDR2 SASEGT, per germline. This CDR3 is built from 14 residues. The trim removed 2 bases at V and 4 bases at J, leaving 2 bases unmatched. CDR3 amino acids: CASSEPGQGNTIYF. The CDR3 bases are TGTGCCAGCAGTGAACCGGGACAGGGAAACACCATATATTTT.

V is TRBV10-3 and J is TRBJ1-5, with TRBD1 as a possible D gene (5 bases). CDR1 ENHRY and CDR2 SYGVKD come from the germline V gene. This CDR3 contains 14 residues. V was shortened by 2 bases and J by 3 bases, with 8 bases between the two germline ends. The CDR3 region is CAISEGQNNQPQHF. CDR3 DNA sequence: TGTGCCATCAGTGAGGGACAAAACAATCAGCCCCAGCATTTT.

The rearrangement joins TRBV6-5 to TRBJ2-5, with 7 bases matching TRBD1. The CDR3 spans 13 residues. Germline CDR1 and CDR2: MNHEY and SVGAGI. V was clipped by 7 bases and J by 5 bases; unmatched bases: 7. CDR3 nucleotide sequence: TGTGCCAGCAAAACGACAGGGCGGGAGACCCAGTACTTC. This translates into CASKTTGRETQYF.

V gene TRBV3-1 (or the pseudogene TRBV3-2) combines with J gene TRBJ2-1; 10 positions agree with TRBD2. Germline V gives CDR1 LGHDT, CDR2 YNNKEL (reference sequence). The CDR3 contains 16 residues. The ends lost 3 bases at V and 2 bases at J; junction bases unmatched: 4. The CDR3 region is CASSHLLAGAYNEQFF. The CDR3 DNA reads as TGTGCCAGCAGCCACCTTCTAGCGGGGGCCTACAATGAGCAGTTCTTC.

This chain joins TRBV12-3 or TRBV12-4 and TRBJ2-5, with no clear D. The CDR3 runs 13 residues. Trimming shortened V by 3 bases and J by 3 bases, and 8 bases separated the two germline ends. The CDR3 sequence is CASSFPLEETQYF. In DNA form, the CDR3 reads TGTGCCAGCAGTTTCCCCCTCGAAGAGACCCAGTACTTC.

This chain joins TRBV24-1 and TRBJ2-7; D may be TRBD2 (5 bases). The CDR3 extends over 11 amino acids. Germline V gene sequence: CDR1 KGHDR, CDR2 SFDVKD. Trimming cost V 2 bases and J 7 bases, with 5 bases left between them. CDR3 sequence reads: CATSDSGEQYF. The DNA for the CDR3 is TGTGCCACCAGTGATTCGGGGGAGCAGTACTTC.

This clone was seen once. The chain couples TRBV6-5 to TRBJ1-6, with 9 nucleotides matching TRBD1. There are 13 residues in the CDR3. Germline CDR1 MNHEY, CDR2 SVGAGI. The junction had 5 bases not matched to a gene; V was cut back by 6 bases and J by 11 bases. CDR3 sequence: CASRGDRVAPLHF. In DNA form, the CDR3 reads TGTGCCAGCAGGGGGGACAGGGTCGCACCCCTCCACTTT.

J is TRBJ2-7 and V is TRBV13, with D possibly TRBD2 on 5 matching bases. Germline V gene sequence: CDR1 PRHDT, CDR2 FYEKMQ (reference sequence). The CDR3 totals 12 residues. Trimming cost V 5 bases and J 6 bases, with 11 bases left between them. In DNA form, the CDR3 reads TGTGCCAGCAGCGGAGGTTGGGGCGAGCAGTACTTC. Encoded protein: CASSGGWGEQYF.

This rearrangement joins TRBV9 to TRBJ2-5; 9 nucleotides line up with TRBD1. Germline assignment: CDR1 SGDLS and CDR2 YYNGEE. The CDR3 contains 12 residues. V was pared by 7 bases and J by 4 bases, with 2 bases of the junction left unmatched. The CDR3 DNA follows: TGTGCCAGCGGGGGACAGGGAGAGACCCAGTACTTC. This codes for CASGGQGETQYF.

This rearrangement joins TRBV7-2 to TRBJ2-5; the D is unclear. Trimming removed 2 bases from V and 0 bases from J, with 4 bases in between. Germline V gives CDR1 SGHTA, CDR2 FQGNSA. The CDR3 sequence is 13 residues long. CDR3 DNA sequence: TGTGCCAGCAGCTTACTGTACCAAGAGACCCAGTACTTC. Translating gives CASSLLYQETQYF.

This chain uses TRBV6-6 with TRBJ2-5; 9 nucleotides match TRBD2. V dropped 6 bases and J dropped 1; count of bases not matched to a gene: 6. There are 15 residues in the CDR3. From germline, CDR1 is MNHNY and CDR2 SVGAGI (reference sequence). The CDR3 loop is CASSSGGTLQETQYF. The CDR3, as DNA: TGTGCCAGCAGCAGCGGGGGGACCCTCCAAGAGACCCAGTACTTC.